A single sample is the source of the 18 T cell receptor beta chains below, sequenced in a study of T-cell reconstitution after alpha-beta-depleted transplantation in children (dated by TCRdb to about 2016). Library preparation employed PCR. For sequencing, an Illumina HiSeq 2500 was employed. TCR libraries were prepared with molecular barcoding, using unique molecular identifiers to normalize TCRbeta repertoire quantification. In-frame beta chains were kept once TCRdb had trimmed the public reads at Q25 with fastp and called clones with MiXCR. Each CDR3 protein appears once, grouped with its most common genes and DNA. Within this sample are about 610,000 distinct CDR3 sequences, with 10% to 13% of them counted one time only. About 4.2% of the sample rests with the top ten. Here the sequenced sample was PBMCs from the stem cell graft donor, taken from the stem cell graft. All receptors derive from a human donor who donated a stem cell graft to a child with acute myeloid leukemia.

The table lists this clonotype with a few counts. This sequence joins TRBV12-5 and TRBJ2-7; the match to TRBD1 covers 8 bases. The CDR3 covers 13 residues. Germline V CDR1 and CDR2: LGHNT, FRNRAP. V gave up 3 bases and J gave up 3 bases; unmatched junction bases: 1. CDR3 nucleotide sequence: TGTGCTAGTGGTTTCGACAGGGGCTACGAGCAGTACTTC. Its translation is CASGFDRGYEQYF.

The chain is built from TRBV7-2 and TRBJ2-1; possibly TRBD1 or TRBD2 for D (5 bases each). Trimming took 5 bases from V and 10 from J, leaving 21 bases between them. The CDR3 consists of 15 residues. CDR1 is SGHTA, CDR2 FQGNSA, per germline. CDR3 in DNA: TGTGCCAGCAGCGATACCGGGACCCCCCACGGGGAGCAGTTCTTC. It encodes CASSDTGTPHGEQFF.

The sample holds many counts of this clonotype. One junction end does not reproduce the germline sequence, and a read error may be involved. V gene TRBV24-1 combines with J gene TRBJ2-1, with 8 bases fitting TRBD2. The CDR3 is 13 amino acids. The V gene's germline CDR1 is KGHDR and CDR2 SFDVKD. The CDR3: CATSDLRRTSILF. The CDR3 DNA reads as TGTGCCACCAGTGATTTGCGTCGGACTAGCATCCTCTTC.

This clonotype came up a few times. The genes are TRBV5-1 and TRBJ1-1; tentatively, D is TRBD1 (5 bases). V lost 4 bases to trimming and J lost 1 base, with 11 bases between them. This CDR3 comprises 14 residues. CDR1 is SGHRS and CDR2 is YFSETQ in the germline V gene. The CDR3 coding sequence is TGCGCCAGCAGCCACGGGGCATCGAACACTGAAGCTTTCTTT. This sequence encodes CASSHGASNTEAFF. Combining the CDR3 with reference TRBV5-1 and TRBJ1-1 gives the whole variable domain KAGVTQTPRYLIKTRGQQVTLSCSPISGHRSVSWYQQTPGQGLQFLFEYFSETQRNKGNFPGRFSGRQFSNSRSEMNVSTLELGDSALYLCASSHGASNTEAFFGQGTRLTVV.

This clonotype occurred a few times. This chain uses TRBV6-1 with TRBJ2-3; D is perhaps TRBD1 or TRBD2 (5 bases each). V was shortened by 6 bases and J by 2 bases, with 24 bases between the two germline ends. The CDR3 has 18 amino acids. Per germline, CDR1 MNHNS and CDR2 SASEGT. The CDR3 region is CASRVRFGTEFYTDTQYF. Here the CDR3 DNA reads TGTGCCAGCAGGGTTAGATTTGGGACCGAATTTTACACAGATACGCAGTATTTT.

The chain recombines TRBV12-3 or TRBV12-4 with TRBJ2-1, with D perhaps TRBD2 (5 bases). The length of the CDR3 is 13 residues. Deletions cut 4 bases from V and 5 bases from J, with 9 bases between. In DNA form, the CDR3 reads TGTGCCAGCAGTTGGAGGCTCCACAATGAGCAGTTCTTC. This translates into CASSWRLHNEQFF.

This clonotype has at least ten counts. The gene calls are TRBV6-5 and TRBJ2-3, with TRBD1 matching over 8 bases. Germline lookup yields CDR1 MNHEY and CDR2 SVGAGI. Trimming at V came to 4 bases and at J to 4 bases, leaving 4 bases not matched to a gene. CDR3 length equals 14 residues. CDR3: CASSSRQGSDTQYF. The DNA of the CDR3 is TGTGCCAGCAGTTCCAGACAGGGGTCAGATACGCAGTATTTT.

This clonotype turned up a few times. The chain couples TRBV20-1 to TRBJ2-7; TRBD2 is a possible D gene (5 bases). Trimming removed 5 bases at V and 3 bases at J, with 17 bases between. Germline V gene data show CDR1 as DFQATT and CDR2 as SNEGSKA (reference sequence). This CDR3 has 14 amino acids. CDR3 sequence: CSAGASSFHYEQYF. Written as DNA, the CDR3 is TGCAGTGCTGGAGCCTCTAGCTTCCACTACGAGCAGTACTTC.

The chain uses TRBV6-2 or TRBV6-3 and TRBJ2-1, with D perhaps matching TRBD1 or TRBD2 (5 bases each). From germline, CDR1 is MNHEY and CDR2 SVGEGT. Trimming removed 6 bases from V and 3 bases from J, with 12 bases in between. The CDR3 extends over 14 amino acids. CDR3 region: CASSGTFFYNEQFF. In nucleotides, the CDR3 is TGTGCCAGCAGCGGGACCTTCTTCTACAATGAGCAGTTCTTC.

DNA of the CDR3: TGTGCCAGCAGCAAACAGGGAGCAGCTGAAGCTTTCTTT. Its protein product is CASSKQGAAEAFF. The genes are TRBV14 and TRBJ1-1; tentative D call: TRBD1 (6 bases). This CDR3 has 13 amino acids. Trimming pared 5 bases from V and 6 bases from J, leaving 13 bases between. Germline CDR1 SGHDN, CDR2 FVKESK.

The chain couples TRBV7-6 to TRBJ1-2; a possible D gene is TRBD1 (5 bases). Germline V lookup: CDR1 SGHVS, CDR2 FNYEAQ. V gave up 5 bases and J gave up 8 bases, with 18 bases separating them. The CDR3 runs to 14 residues. CDR3 in DNA: TGTGCCAGCAGCAGGAGGACGGCGGGGGACGGCTACACCTTC. Translated, it gives CASSRRTAGDGYTF.

In this sample, this clonotype turned up a few times. This sequence joins TRBV6-2 or TRBV6-3 and TRBJ2-1; 13 bases agree with TRBD2. This CDR3 is built from 17 residues. The V and J ends lost 2 bases and 6 bases, in that order; junction bases with no gene match: 7. CDR1 and CDR2 (germline): MNHEY, SVGEGT. This chain's CDR3 is CASSYQRGLAGTNEQFF. DNA of the CDR3: TGTGCCAGCAGTTACCAAAGGGGACTAGCGGGGACCAATGAGCAGTTCTTC.

This clonotype has a handful of counts. The chain has TRBV29-1 and TRBJ2-2, with D possibly called TRBD1 or TRBD2 (5 bases each). The germline gives CDR1 SQVTM, CDR2 ANQGSEA. Trimming left V 6 bases short and J 1 base short, with 12 bases between. The CDR3 has 14 amino acids. The CDR3 nucleotides are TGCAGCGTCACCGGGACGAAGAACACCGGGGAGCTGTTTTTT. Protein product: CSVTGTKNTGELFF.

This clonotype was counted a few times. V is TRBV29-1 and J is TRBJ1-1, with a possible D match to TRBD1 (6 bases). CDR3 length: 13 residues. Trimming stripped 7 bases from V and 0 bases from J, with 12 bases between. Germline V gives CDR1 SQVTM, CDR2 ANQGSEA. The CDR3 DNA reads as TGCAGCGGGGAGGACAGCATGAACACTGAAGCTTTCTTT. It specifies CSGEDSMNTEAFF.

This clonotype was observed a few times. The CDR3 sequence: CSALRQQGAPNQPQHF. The CDR3, as DNA: TGCAGTGCTCTTAGGCAACAGGGGGCCCCCAATCAGCCCCAGCATTTT. The chain recombines TRBV20-1 with TRBJ1-5, with 9 bases lining up with TRBD1. The V gene end was trimmed by 5 bases and the J gene end by 3 bases; junction bases not matched to a gene: 11. Germline-derived CDR1 and CDR2 are DFQATT and SNEGSKA (reference sequence). The CDR3 consists of 16 residues.

This clonotype showed up just once. The V and J genes are TRBV25-1 and TRBJ2-7; TRBD2 agrees at 9 bases. From germline, CDR1 is MGHDK and CDR2 SYGVNS. The CDR3 covers 18 residues. Losses at the gene ends were 1 base for V and 6 bases for J; bases not matched to a gene: 16. The CDR3 sequence: CASSEWGGLASPFPEQYF. The CDR3 DNA sequence: TGTGCCAGCAGTGAATGGGGGGGACTAGCATCCCCCTTCCCCGAGCAGTACTTC.

The sample holds many counts of this clonotype. The rearrangement links TRBV6-1 to TRBJ1-1, with 9 nucleotides matching TRBD1. Germline V gene data show CDR1 as MNHNS and CDR2 as SASEGT. J was trimmed by 0 bases and V by 5 bases; bases with no gene match: 4. The CDR3 covers 15 residues. CDR3 in amino acids: CASSPGQGMNTEAFF. In nucleotides, the CDR3 is TGTGCCAGCAGTCCGGGACAGGGCATGAACACTGAAGCTTTCTTT.

The V gene is TRBV15, the J gene TRBJ2-4; possibly TRBD1 or TRBD2 for D (5 bases each). The length of the CDR3 is 18 residues. Trimming stripped 5 bases from V and 0 bases from J, with 20 bases between. The germline V gene has CDR1 LNHNV and CDR2 YYDKDF (reference sequence). The DNA for the CDR3 is TGTGCCACCAGCGCCGGATATGGGACGGAGATAGCCAAAAACATTCAGTACTTC. It encodes CATSAGYGTEIAKNIQYF.